This T cell receptor beta chain came from a study of blood T cell repertoires in COVID-19 (dated by TCRdb to about 2020). Study-wide context: The collaborator samples originated in the United States, Italy and Spain and spanned the acute and convalescent phases of COVID-19. The prospective study material was composed of cDNA or gDNA derived from T cells, B-cell-depleted T cells, or PBMCs. The dataset comprised deeply sampled blood TCRbeta repertoires from subjects exposed to, actively infected with, or recovered from COVID-19. The repertoires were made available in a free public database intended to serve as a resource for research on the immune response to SARS-CoV-2. Samples came from the ongoing ImmuneRACE study (first 160 participants) plus 1,254 subjects from 6 global collaborators. Sample metadata almost always included a de-identified subject ID, COVID-19 status, age in years and sex. Where available, HLA class I and class II types were obtained from metadata supplied by the sample provider rather than from assay-based typing.

Whole blood was collected in K2EDTA tubes by collaborating institutions according to the institutions' own protocols. Collaborator samples were shipped for TCRbeta analysis as frozen whole blood, isolated PBMCs, or DNA extracted from either sample type. Its CDR3 holds 12 amino acids, cysteine through phenylalanine. Only the CDR3 DNA is retained, 36 bases long and in frame from the first base. The germline ends are 15 bases apart after V is trimmed by 7 bases and J by 6 bases. CDR1 SQVTM and CDR2 ANQGSEA were looked up in the germline V gene. TCRbeta CDR3 regions were amplified from genomic DNA by means of the immunoSEQ Assay, a bias-controlled multiplex PCR. Concerning the study's data processing: The number of nucleated cells in each sample was estimated from the amplification of reference gene primers within the assay. Sequence reads were collapsed and filtered to measure the absolute abundance of every unique TCRbeta CDR3 rearrangement. Productive Simpson clonality was computed per sample as the square root of Simpson's diversity index over productive rearrangements. Imported from immuneACCESS, the table was reduced by TCRdb to in-frame sequences with V and J called. These copies leave out some clones; in studies compared against another copy, an unresolved V gene accounts for under half, and the cause of the remainder is not known. V, J and clone size derive from that table, while D and trimming were established from the DNA sequence. Within this sample are around 84,000 clones, with approximately 90% of them counted one time only. Approximately 4.5% of the sample goes to the ten largest clones.

Notes on this clone: This receptor's antigen is unknown. Base quality data are lacking; no much larger clone is found one base away.

The paper as a whole reports these results and caveats: How much clinical and demographic metadata was included differed by source and by participant, and the metadata was provided uncurated.

This receptor was identified in a man aged 50-60 years with active COVID-19. The V gene is TRBV29-1 and the J gene is TRBJ1-2; the best D guess is TRBD1, with 6 bases matching. Sample: peripheral blood. The CDR3 reads CSARTADDGYTF. The DNA sequence is given as TGCAGCGCTCGGACAGCGGATGATGGCTACACCTTC.